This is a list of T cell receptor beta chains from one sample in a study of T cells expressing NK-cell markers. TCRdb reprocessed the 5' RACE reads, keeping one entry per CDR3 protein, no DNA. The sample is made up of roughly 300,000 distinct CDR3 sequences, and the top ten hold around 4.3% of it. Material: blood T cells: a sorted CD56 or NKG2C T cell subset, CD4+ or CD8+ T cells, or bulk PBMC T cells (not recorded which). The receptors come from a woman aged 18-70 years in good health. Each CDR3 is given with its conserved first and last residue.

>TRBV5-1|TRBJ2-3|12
CASSGAGAPQYF
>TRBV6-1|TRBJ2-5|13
CASSQTSWETQYF
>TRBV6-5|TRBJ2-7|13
CASSWDSSYEQYF
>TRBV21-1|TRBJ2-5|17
CASSRGVGRVYQETQYF
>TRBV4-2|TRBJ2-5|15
CASSQYDLAQETQYF
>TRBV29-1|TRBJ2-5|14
CSPDRRRSTKTQYF
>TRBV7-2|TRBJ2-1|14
CASSLHGGLDEQFF
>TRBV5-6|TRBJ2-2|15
CASSPGLPNSGELFF
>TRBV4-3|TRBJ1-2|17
CASSLRTGVLANYGYTF
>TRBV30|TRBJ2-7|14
CAWIRGALPREQYF
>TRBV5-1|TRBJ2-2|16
CASSPGVGADTGELFF
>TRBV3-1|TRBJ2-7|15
CASSQIPSGAYEQYF
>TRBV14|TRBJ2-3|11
CASSHTDTQYF
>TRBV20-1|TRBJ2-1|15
CSAPGVRGGGREQFF
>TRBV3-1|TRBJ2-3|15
CASSQSGRVTDTQYF
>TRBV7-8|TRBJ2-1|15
CASSPDWGSYNEQFF
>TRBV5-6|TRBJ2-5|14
CASSLEWRQETQYF
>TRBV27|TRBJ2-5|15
CASSYGFDPRETQYF
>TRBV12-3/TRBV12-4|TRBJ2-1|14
CASSSSQILDEQFF
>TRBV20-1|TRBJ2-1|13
CSARDSGYNEQFF
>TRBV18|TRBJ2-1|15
CASSALRESYNEQFF
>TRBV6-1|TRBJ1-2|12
CASTLVSGGYTF
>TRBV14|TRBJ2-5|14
CASSRRAVGETQYF
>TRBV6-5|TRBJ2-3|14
CASSLAGVMDTQYF
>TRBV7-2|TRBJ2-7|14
CASSLNRDSYEQYF
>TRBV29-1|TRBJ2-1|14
CSVDHPSGYNEQFF
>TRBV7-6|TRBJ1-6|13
CASSLGVGSPLHF
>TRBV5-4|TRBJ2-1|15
CASSSGLAGGPEQFF
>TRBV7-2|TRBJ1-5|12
CASSLSYSPQHF
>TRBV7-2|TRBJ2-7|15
CASRGGAAAFYEQYF
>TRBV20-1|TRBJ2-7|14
CSASFRELGYEQYF
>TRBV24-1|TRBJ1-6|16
CATSDFSSSYNSPLHF
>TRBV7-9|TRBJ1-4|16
CASSPGGVATNEKLFF
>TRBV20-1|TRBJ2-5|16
CSATTYSGSRAETQYF
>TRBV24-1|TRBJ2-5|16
CATSEPRGELRETQYF
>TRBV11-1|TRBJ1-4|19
CASSSSWGGARNSYEKLFF
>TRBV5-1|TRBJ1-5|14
CASSLEFGNQPQHF
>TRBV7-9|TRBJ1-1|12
CASSPGTDEAFF
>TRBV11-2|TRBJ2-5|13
CASSFWVQETQYF
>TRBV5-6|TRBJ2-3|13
CASSLGGGISQYF
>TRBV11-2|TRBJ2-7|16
CASSQRSRQGLGEQYF